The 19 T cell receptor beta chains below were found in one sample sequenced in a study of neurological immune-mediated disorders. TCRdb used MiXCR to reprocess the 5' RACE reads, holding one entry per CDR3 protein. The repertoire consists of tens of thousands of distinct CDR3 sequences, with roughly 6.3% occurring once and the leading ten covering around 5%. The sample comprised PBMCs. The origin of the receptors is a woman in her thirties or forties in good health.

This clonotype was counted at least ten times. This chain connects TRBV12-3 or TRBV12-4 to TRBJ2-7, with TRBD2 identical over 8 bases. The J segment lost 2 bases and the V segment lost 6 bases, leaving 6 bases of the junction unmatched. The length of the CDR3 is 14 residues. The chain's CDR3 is CASRPSGGPYEQYF. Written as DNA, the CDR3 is TGTGCCAGCAGGCCGAGCGGGGGTCCCTACGAGCAGTACTTC.

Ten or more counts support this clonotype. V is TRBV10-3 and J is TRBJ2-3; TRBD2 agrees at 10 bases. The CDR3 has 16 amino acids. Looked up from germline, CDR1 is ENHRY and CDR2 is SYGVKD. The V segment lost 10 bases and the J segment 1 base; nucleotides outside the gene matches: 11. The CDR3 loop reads CATLRYLAGGTDTQYF. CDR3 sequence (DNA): TGTGCCACCTTACGCTATCTAGCGGGAGGCACAGATACGCAGTATTTT.

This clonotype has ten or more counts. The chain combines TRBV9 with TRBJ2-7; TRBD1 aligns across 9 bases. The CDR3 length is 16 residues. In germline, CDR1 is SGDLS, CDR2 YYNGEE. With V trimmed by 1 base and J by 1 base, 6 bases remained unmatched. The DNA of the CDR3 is TGTGCCAGCAGCGTATCGCCCGGGACAGGGTCCTACGAGCAGTACTTC. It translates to CASSVSPGTGSYEQYF.

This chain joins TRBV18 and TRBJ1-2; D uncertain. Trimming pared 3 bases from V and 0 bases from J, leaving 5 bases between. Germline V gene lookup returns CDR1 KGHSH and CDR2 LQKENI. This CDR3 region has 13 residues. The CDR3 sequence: CASSPGANYGYTF. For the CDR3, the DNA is TGTGCCAGCTCACCGGGAGCTAACTATGGCTACACCTTC.

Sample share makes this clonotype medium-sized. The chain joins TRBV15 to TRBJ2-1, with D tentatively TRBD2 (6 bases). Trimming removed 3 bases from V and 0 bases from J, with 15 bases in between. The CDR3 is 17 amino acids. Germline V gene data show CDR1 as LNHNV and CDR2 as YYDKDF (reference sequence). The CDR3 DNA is TGTGCCACCAGCAGGGCAAGAATGGAGGGCTCCTACAATGAGCAGTTCTTC. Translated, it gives CATSRARMEGSYNEQFF.

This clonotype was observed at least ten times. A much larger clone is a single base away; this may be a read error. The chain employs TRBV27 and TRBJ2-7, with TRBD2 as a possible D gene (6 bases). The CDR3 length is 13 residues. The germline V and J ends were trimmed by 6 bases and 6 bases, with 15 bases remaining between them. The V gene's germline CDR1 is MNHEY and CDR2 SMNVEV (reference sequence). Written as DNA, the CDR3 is TGTGCCAGCAGCTGGGGACTGAATCGCGAGCAGTACTTC. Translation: CASSWGLNREQYF.

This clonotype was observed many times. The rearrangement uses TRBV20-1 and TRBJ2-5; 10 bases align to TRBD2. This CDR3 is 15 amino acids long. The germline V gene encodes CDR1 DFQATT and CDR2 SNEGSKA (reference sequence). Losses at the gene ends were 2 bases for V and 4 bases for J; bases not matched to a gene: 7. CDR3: CSARSSSGRLETQYF. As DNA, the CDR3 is TGCAGTGCTAGATCTTCTAGCGGGAGATTAGAGACCCAGTACTTC.

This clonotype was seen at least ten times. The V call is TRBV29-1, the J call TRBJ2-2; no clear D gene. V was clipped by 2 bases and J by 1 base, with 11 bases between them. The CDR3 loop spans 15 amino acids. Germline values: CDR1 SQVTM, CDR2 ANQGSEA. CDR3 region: CSVETASWNTGELFF. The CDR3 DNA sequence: TGCAGCGTTGAAACCGCCTCTTGGAACACCGGGGAGCTGTTTTTT.

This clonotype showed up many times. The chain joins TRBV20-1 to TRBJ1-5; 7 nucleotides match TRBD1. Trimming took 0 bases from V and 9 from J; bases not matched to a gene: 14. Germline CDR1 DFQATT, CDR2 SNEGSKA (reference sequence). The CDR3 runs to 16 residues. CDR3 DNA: TGCAGTGCTAGAGAACAACAGGGGCCCCGATGGCGGCCCCAGCATTTT. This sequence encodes CSAREQQGPRWRPQHF.

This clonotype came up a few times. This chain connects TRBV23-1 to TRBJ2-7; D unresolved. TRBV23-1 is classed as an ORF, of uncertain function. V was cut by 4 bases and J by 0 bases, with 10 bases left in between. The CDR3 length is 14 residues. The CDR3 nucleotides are TGCGCCAGCAGTCTACGGGCCGGCTCCTACGAGCAGTACTTC. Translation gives CASSLRAGSYEQYF.

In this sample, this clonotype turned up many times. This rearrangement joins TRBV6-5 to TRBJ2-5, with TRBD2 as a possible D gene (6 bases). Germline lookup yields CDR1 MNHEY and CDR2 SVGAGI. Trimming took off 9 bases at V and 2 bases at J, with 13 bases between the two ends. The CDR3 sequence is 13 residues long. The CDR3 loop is CARDLAEQETQYF. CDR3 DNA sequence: TGTGCCAGGGACTTAGCGGAACAAGAGACCCAGTACTTC.

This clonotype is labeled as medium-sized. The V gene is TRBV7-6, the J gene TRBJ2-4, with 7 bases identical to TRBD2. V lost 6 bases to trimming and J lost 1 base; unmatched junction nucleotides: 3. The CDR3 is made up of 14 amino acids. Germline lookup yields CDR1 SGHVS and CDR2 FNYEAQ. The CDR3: CASSLTSAKNIQYF. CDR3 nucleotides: TGTGCCAGCAGTTTGACTAGCGCCAAAAACATTCAGTACTTC.

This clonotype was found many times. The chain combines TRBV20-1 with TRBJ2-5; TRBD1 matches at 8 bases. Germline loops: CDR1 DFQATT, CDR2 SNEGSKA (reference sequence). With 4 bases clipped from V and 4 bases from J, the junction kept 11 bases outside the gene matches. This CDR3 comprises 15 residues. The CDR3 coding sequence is TGCAGTGCTACCCTCCGGGACAGGTTAAGAGAGACCCAGTACTTC. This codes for CSATLRDRLRETQYF.

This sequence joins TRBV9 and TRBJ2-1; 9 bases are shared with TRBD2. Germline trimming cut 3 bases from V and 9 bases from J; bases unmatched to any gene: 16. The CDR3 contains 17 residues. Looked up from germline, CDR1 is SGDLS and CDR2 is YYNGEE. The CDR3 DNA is TGTGCCAGCAGCGCGCCCCTGCGGGAGGGCCCGGTTAGTGAGCAGTTCTTC. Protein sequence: CASSAPLREGPVSEQFF.

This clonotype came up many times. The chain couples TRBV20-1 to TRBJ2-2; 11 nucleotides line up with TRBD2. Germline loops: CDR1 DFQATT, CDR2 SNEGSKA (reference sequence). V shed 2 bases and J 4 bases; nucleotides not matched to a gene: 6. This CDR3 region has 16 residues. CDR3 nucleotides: TGCAGTGCTAGATCCCGGACTAGCGGGTCCACCGGGGAGCTGTTTTTT. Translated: CSARSRTSGSTGELFF.

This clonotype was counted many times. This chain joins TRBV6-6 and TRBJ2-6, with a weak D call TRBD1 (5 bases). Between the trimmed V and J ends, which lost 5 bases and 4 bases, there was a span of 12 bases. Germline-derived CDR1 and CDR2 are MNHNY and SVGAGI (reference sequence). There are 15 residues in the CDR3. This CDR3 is CASSRQGTGANVLTF. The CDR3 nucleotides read TGTGCCAGCAGTCGCCAGGGAACAGGGGCCAACGTCCTGACTTTC.

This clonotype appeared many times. The chain's CDR3 is CSARDLKGGRRGETQYF. In DNA form, the CDR3 reads TGCAGTGCTAGAGATCTTAAAGGCGGGAGGCGGGGAGAGACCCAGTACTTC. The V call is TRBV20-1, the J call TRBJ2-5; 8 bases are a match to TRBD2. Unmatched junction bases numbered 13, after V lost 0 bases and J lost 4 bases. The CDR3 spans 17 residues. CDR1 is DFQATT and CDR2 is SNEGSKA in the germline V gene (reference sequence).

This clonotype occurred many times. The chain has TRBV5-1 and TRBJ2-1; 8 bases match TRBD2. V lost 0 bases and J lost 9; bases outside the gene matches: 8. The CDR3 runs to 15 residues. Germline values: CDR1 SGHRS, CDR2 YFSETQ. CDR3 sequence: CASSLAPGLASEQFF. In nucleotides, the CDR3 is TGCGCCAGCAGCTTGGCCCCCGGACTAGCCTCTGAGCAGTTCTTC.

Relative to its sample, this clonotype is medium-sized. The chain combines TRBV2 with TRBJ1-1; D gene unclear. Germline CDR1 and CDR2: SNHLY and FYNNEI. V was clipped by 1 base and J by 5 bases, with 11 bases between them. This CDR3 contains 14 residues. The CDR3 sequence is CASSEVVTATEAFF. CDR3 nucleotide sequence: TGTGCCAGCAGTGAAGTAGTTACCGCTACTGAAGCTTTCTTT.